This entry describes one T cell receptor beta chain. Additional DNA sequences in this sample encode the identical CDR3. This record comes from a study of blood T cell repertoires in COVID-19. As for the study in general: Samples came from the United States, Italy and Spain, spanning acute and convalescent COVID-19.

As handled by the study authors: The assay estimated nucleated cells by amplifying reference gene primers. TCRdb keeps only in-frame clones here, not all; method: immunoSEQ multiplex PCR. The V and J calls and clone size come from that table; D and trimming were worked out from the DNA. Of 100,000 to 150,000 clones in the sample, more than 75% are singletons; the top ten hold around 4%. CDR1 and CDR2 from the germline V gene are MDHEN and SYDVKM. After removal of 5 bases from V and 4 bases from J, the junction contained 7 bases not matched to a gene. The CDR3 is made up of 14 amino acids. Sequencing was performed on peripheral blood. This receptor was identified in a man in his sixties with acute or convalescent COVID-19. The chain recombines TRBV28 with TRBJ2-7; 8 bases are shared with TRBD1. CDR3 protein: CASSRTGKPYEQYF. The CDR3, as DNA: TGTGCCAGCAGTCGGACAGGGAAGCCATACGAGCAGTACTTC.